One and the same sample provided the 19 T cell receptor beta chains below, sequenced in a study of post-analysis software for immune sequencing data. No antigens are known for them. Included in the TCR beta cDNA libraries were unique molecular identifiers. TCRdb called the PCR reads again in MiXCR, with one record for every CDR3 protein. The sample carries about 260,000 distinct CDR3 sequences, less than 40% recorded once. Study-wide findings and caveats: Patients carried roughly five TRBV segments more frequently than controls did, and TRBV5-6, TRBV5-1 and TRBV20-1 were among them.

Material: blood. These TCRs come from a girl aged 10-17 years with multiple sclerosis.

In its sample, this clonotype was seen many times. The chain links TRBV14 to TRBJ2-1; D perhaps matches TRBD2 (6 bases). This CDR3 comprises 15 residues. Germline V gives CDR1 SGHDN, CDR2 FVKESK. With 4 bases removed from V and 3 bases from J, the gap between germline ends came to 13 bases. CDR3 sequence: CASSPSSSGYNEQFF. The CDR3 DNA reads TGTGCCAGCAGCCCCAGTAGTAGCGGCTACAATGAGCAGTTCTTC.

The chain employs TRBV5-1 and TRBJ1-5, with D possibly being TRBD1 (5 bases). The CDR3 is 15 amino acids. Trimming cost V 3 bases and J 1 base, with 11 bases left between them. CDR1 is SGHRS and CDR2 is YFSETQ in the germline V gene. This chain's CDR3 is CASSSGEGSNQPQHF. CDR3 coding DNA: TGCGCCAGCAGCTCCGGGGAGGGGAGCAATCAGCCCCAGCATTTT.

The table lists this clonotype with a few counts. This chain joins TRBV7-2 and TRBJ2-1, with TRBD1 identical over 10 bases. From germline, CDR1 is SGHTA and CDR2 FQGNSA. This CDR3 comprises 15 residues. V gave up 1 base and J gave up 6 bases; unmatched junction bases: 3. In nucleotides, the CDR3 is TGTGCCAGCAGCTTAGACGGGACAGGGGTCAATGAGCAGTTCTTC. Protein sequence: CASSLDGTGVNEQFF. The full variable domain, rest sourced from reference TRBV7-2 and TRBJ2-1, is GAGVSQSPSNKVTEKGKDVELRCDPISGHTALYWYRQSLGQGLEFLIYFQGNSAPDKSGLPSDRFSAERTGGSVSTLTIQRTQQEDSAVYLCASSLDGTGVNEQFFGPGTRLTVL.

In regard to this clonotype: A much larger clone differs by one base, so this may be a read error. This sequence joins TRBV5-1 and TRBJ2-5; the D gene is possibly TRBD2 (5 bases). The CDR3 runs to 14 residues. Germline loops: CDR1 SGHRS, CDR2 YFSETQ. Trimming took 0 bases from V and 11 from J, leaving 17 bases between them. CDR3 bases: TGCGCCAGCAGCTTGGGGGTACTAGTCGATGAGCAGTACTTC. This encodes CASSLGVLVDEQYF.

A few counts support this clonotype. This chain links TRBV27 with TRBJ1-1; D gene unclear. The CDR3 has 14 residues. V was clipped by 1 base and J by 3 bases, with 9 bases between them. Germline V lookup: CDR1 MNHEY, CDR2 SMNVEV (reference sequence). CDR3 region: CASSLFLADTEAFF. Here the CDR3 DNA reads TGTGCCAGCAGTTTATTCCTGGCGGACACTGAAGCTTTCTTT.

The chain is built from TRBV5-5 and TRBJ1-1; weak D call: TRBD1 (6 bases). The CDR3 loop spans 16 amino acids. The ends were cut back, 2 bases at V and 3 bases at J, with 17 bases in the middle. CDR1 is SGHKS and CDR2 is YYEKEE in the germline V gene (reference sequence). CDR3 DNA: TGTGCCAGCAGCTTACAGGGTATTATTGTGTACACTGAAGCTTTCTTT. It specifies CASSLQGIIVYTEAFF.

This clonotype came up many times. V usage is TRBV20-1 and J usage is TRBJ2-3, with 12 bases lining up with TRBD2. V was pared by 5 bases and J by 5 bases, with 8 bases of the junction left unmatched. CDR3 length: 15 residues. Germline V gene sequence: CDR1 DFQATT, CDR2 SNEGSKA (reference sequence). The CDR3 here is CSALLAGGALDTQYF. As DNA, the CDR3 is TGCAGTGCTTTGCTAGCGGGGGGGGCCCTAGATACGCAGTATTTT.

Written as DNA, the CDR3 is TGTGCCAGCAGCCCGGGGATGGGGGGTTCGACTGAAGCTTTCTTT. Residues: CASSPGMGGSTEAFF. The chain joins TRBV5-4 to TRBJ1-1; D is perhaps TRBD1 (5 bases). Germline V gives CDR1 SGHNT, CDR2 YYREEE (reference sequence). The CDR3 has 15 residues. Trimming cost V 4 bases and J 5 bases, with 18 bases left between them.

Worth noting for this clonotype: An end of the junction does not agree with germline; a read error may underlie this. The chain recombines TRBV20-1 with TRBJ1-1, with 7 bases fitting TRBD1. CDR1 and CDR2 from the germline V gene are DFQATT and SNEGSKA (reference sequence). The CDR3 loop spans 13 amino acids. Here the CDR3 DNA reads TGCGGTGCCGCAGGGGGGATGAACACTGAAGCTTTCTTT. Amino acids: CGAAGGMNTEAFF.

With regard to this clonotype: A much larger clonotype is one base distant, so this may be a read error. The chain uses TRBV20-1 and TRBJ2-3; perhaps TRBD1 as D (5 bases). CDR1 is DFQATT and CDR2 is SNEGSKA in the germline V gene (reference sequence). V lost 6 bases to trimming and J lost 1 base, with 17 bases between them. This CDR3 region has 15 residues. This CDR3 reads CSAQDGPRGTDTQYF. The CDR3, as DNA: TGCAGTGCCCAGGACGGGCCCAGGGGCACAGATACGCAGTATTTT.

The chain employs TRBV9 and TRBJ1-4; 7 bases align to TRBD1. Germline CDR1 and CDR2: SGDLS and YYNGEE. The V segment lost 3 bases and the J segment 0 bases; nucleotides outside the gene matches: 5. CDR3 size: 16 residues. The CDR3 sequence is CASSAAGTATNEKLFF. The CDR3 DNA is TGTGCCAGCAGCGCCGCCGGGACAGCAACTAATGAAAAACTGTTTTTT.

In DNA form, the CDR3 reads TGTGCCAGCAGCGTCAGGAGGAATCAGCCCCAGCATTTT. Its protein product is CASSVRRNQPQHF. The chain uses TRBV7-2 and TRBJ1-5; no reliable D call. Looked up from germline, CDR1 is SGHTA and CDR2 is FQGNSA. This CDR3 contains 13 residues. V lost 5 bases to trimming and J lost 4 bases, with 9 bases between them.

This sequence joins TRBV29-1 and TRBJ2-7; 9 bases map to TRBD1. Trimming at V came to 4 bases and at J to 2 bases, leaving 3 bases not matched to a gene. There are 13 residues in the CDR3. Looked up from germline, CDR1 is SQVTM and CDR2 is ANQGSEA. CDR3 in amino acids: CSVARTGAYEQYF. In DNA form, the CDR3 reads TGCAGCGTTGCCCGGACAGGGGCCTACGAGCAGTACTTC.

This clonotype was recorded many times. The rearrangement joins TRBV28 to TRBJ2-1, with D unclear. The CDR3 covers 15 residues. Germline V lookup: CDR1 MDHEN, CDR2 SYDVKM. V lost 0 bases to trimming and J lost 2 bases, with 8 bases between them. CDR3 bases: TGTGCCAGCAGTTTATGGCAGGCAGCCTACAATGAGCAGTTCTTC. Protein product: CASSLWQAAYNEQFF. The complete variable domain, with remaining parts taken from reference TRBV28 and TRBJ2-1, reads DVKVTQSSRYLVKRTGEKVFLECVQDMDHENMFWYRQDPGLGLRLIYFSYDVKMKEKGDIPEGYSVSREKKERFSLILESASTNQTSMYLCASSLWQAAYNEQFFGPGTRLTVL.

About this clonotype itself: Without the conserved terminal phenylalanine or tryptophan, this CDR3 likely stems from a read error. This chain links TRBV20-1 with TRBJ2-3, with D perhaps being TRBD1 or TRBD2 (5 bases each). The V and J ends lost 0 bases and 2 bases respectively, with 12 bases between them. This CDR3 is built from 15 residues. Germline lookup yields CDR1 DFQATT and CDR2 SNEGSKA (reference sequence). The CDR3 coding sequence is TGCAGTGCTAGAGATCCGGGGACCTACACAGATACGCAGTATTGT. Translated: CSARDPGTYTDTQYC.

V gene TRBV28 combines with J gene TRBJ2-3; D remains ambiguous. Trimming stripped 10 bases from V and 0 bases from J, with 5 bases between. The CDR3 has 11 residues. CDR1 MDHEN and CDR2 SYDVKM come from the germline V gene. The CDR3 coding sequence is TGTGCCACAAGAAGCACAGATACGCAGTATTTT. This translates into CATRSTDTQYF.

The chain links TRBV2 to TRBJ2-4, with 7 bases fitting TRBD1. V lost 3 bases to trimming and J lost 6 bases; unmatched junction nucleotides: 8. CDR3 length equals 15 residues. The germline CDR1 and CDR2 sequences are SNHLY and FYNNEI. Here the CDR3 reads CASSEPRQGSNIQYF. The CDR3 DNA follows: TGTGCCAGCAGTGAGCCCCGACAGGGATCAAACATTCAGTACTTC.

The J gene is TRBJ2-2, the V gene TRBV24-1; TRBD1 agrees at 10 bases. In germline, CDR1 is KGHDR, CDR2 SFDVKD. Trimming at V came to 3 bases and at J to 5 bases, leaving 5 bases not matched to a gene. The CDR3 length is 16 residues. The CDR3 bases are TGTGCCACCAGTGATGTGACAGGGGGCAGGACCGGGGAGCTGTTTTTT. It encodes CATSDVTGGRTGELFF.

V and J are TRBV10-3 and TRBJ2-7; D is ambiguous. Trimming removed 3 bases at V and 4 bases at J, with 7 bases between. The CDR3 covers 12 residues. Germline loops: CDR1 ENHRY, CDR2 SYGVKD. CDR3 sequence (DNA): TGTGCCATCAGTGAACGTGAGTACGAGCAGTACTTC. Its protein is CAISEREYEQYF.